This T cell receptor beta chain came from a study of vaccination effects on CD4 cells after COVID-19. The wider study: Sampling occurred a median 72 days post second dose, range 14 to 241.

Worth noting for this clone: Its antigen remains unknown.

The length of the CDR3 is 19 residues. With V trimmed by 1 base and J by 2 bases, 11 bases remained unmatched. Looked up from germline, CDR1 is LGHNT and CDR2 is FRNRAP. Study-level findings and limits: Convalescent patients numbered few in the study; early post-infection timepoints were missing entirely. Late after vaccination, infection- and vaccine-induced clones showed marked clonal contraction.

Expansion with viral peptide pools was applied to antigen-specific CD4+ T cells by the ViraFEST assay prior to sequencing. Culturing for roughly 9 days preceded CD4+ T cell isolation. As their vaccination, participants received two doses of either BNT162b2 or mRNA-1273. Generated by immunoSEQ multiplex PCR, the TCRdb table keeps only in-frame clones and is missing some. The sample lists about 38,000 clones; almost 85% were seen once. This sample comprised CD4+ T cells from PBMCs cultured with HCoV-NL63 spike peptides, obtained after COVID-19 vaccination. The chain links TRBV12-5 to TRBJ2-1; 10 bases match TRBD2. The TCR was taken from a human donor who received a COVID-19 vaccine. Some clones in this sample may be carry-over from other donors' samples. CDR3 DNA sequence: TGTGCTAGTGGTTTGGGACTCGTACAAGCGGGGGGGCCCTACAATGAGCAGTTCTTC. Translation gives CASGLGLVQAGGPYNEQFF. Using reference TRBV12-5 and TRBJ2-1 for the parts outside the CDR3, the full variable domain is DARVTQTPRHKVTEMGQEVTMRCQPILGHNTVFWYRQTMMQGLELLAYFRNRAPLDDSGMPKDRFSAEMPDATLATLKIQPSEPRDSAVYFCASGLGLVQAGGPYNEQFFGPGTRLTVL.